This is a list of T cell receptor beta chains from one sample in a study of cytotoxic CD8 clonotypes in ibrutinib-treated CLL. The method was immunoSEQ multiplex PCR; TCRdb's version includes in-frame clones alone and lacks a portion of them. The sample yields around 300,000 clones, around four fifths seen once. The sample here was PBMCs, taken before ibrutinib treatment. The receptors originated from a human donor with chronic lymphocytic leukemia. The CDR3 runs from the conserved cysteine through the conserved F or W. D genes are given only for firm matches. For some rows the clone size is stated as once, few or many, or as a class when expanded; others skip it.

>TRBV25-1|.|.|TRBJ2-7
CASSDPGASSYEQYF
TGTGCCAGCAGTGATCCTGGCGCGAGCTCCTACGAGCAGTACTTC
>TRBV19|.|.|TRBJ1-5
CASSIEEVSNQPQHF
TGTGCCAGTAGTATCGAAGAGGTTAGCAATCAGCCCCAGCATTTT
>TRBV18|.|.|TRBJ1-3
CASSTRQSGNTIYF
TGTGCCAGCTCAACCCGACAGTCTGGAAACACCATATATTTT
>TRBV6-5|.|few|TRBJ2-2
CASSPLIIPGELFF
TGTGCCAGCAGCCCTCTGATCATACCCGGGGAGCTGTTTTTT
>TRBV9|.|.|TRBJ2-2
CASSLQGPRSTGELFF
TGTGCCAGCAGCTTACAGGGCCCCCGAAGCACCGGGGAGCTGTTTTTT
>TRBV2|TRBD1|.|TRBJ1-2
CASSARSDRGGGYTF
TGTGCCAGCAGTGCCCGTTCGGACAGGGGGGGTGGCTACACCTTC
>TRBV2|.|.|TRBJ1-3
CASSESSRNTIYF
TGTGCCAGCAGTGAATCTTCTAGAAACACCATATATTTT
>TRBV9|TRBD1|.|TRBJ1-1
CASSSRDRVFSTEAFF
TGTGCCAGCAGCTCCAGGGACAGGGTGTTCTCCACTGAAGCTTTCTTT
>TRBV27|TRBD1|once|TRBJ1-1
CASSRATGGAVAFF
TGTGCCAGCAGTCGGGCGACAGGGGGCGCAGTAGCTTTCTTT
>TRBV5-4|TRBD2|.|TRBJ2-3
CASSSPSSGRTDTQYF
TGTGCCAGCAGCTCGCCCTCTAGCGGACGCACAGATACGCAGTATTTT
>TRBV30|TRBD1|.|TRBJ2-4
CAWRTGQGVNIQYF
TGTGCCTGGAGGACCGGACAGGGGGTCAACATTCAGTACTTC
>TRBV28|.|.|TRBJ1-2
CASSFHREITNYGYTF
TGTGCCAGCAGTTTCCATCGGGAGATTACTAACTATGGCTACACCTTC
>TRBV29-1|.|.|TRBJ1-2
CSVDTRDGHGYTF
TGCAGCGTTGATACCCGGGACGGCCATGGCTACACCTTC
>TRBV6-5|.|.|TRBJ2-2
CASSGQRANTGELFF
TGTGCCAGCAGTGGACAGCGCGCGAACACCGGGGAGCTGTTTTTT
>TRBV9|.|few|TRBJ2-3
CASSVGGDGTDTQYF
TGTGCCAGCAGCGTAGGAGGGGATGGCACAGATACGCAGTATTTT
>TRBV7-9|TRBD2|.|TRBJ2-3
CASSQLAEINTQYF
TGTGCCAGCAGCCAACTAGCGGAAATAAATACGCAGTATTTT
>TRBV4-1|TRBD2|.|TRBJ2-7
CASSHLLAGASYEQYF
TGCGCCAGCAGCCATCTACTAGCGGGAGCATCCTACGAGCAGTACTTC
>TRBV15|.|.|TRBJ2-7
CATSRYGTTYEQYF
TGTGCCACCAGCAGATACGGCACTACCTACGAGCAGTACTTC
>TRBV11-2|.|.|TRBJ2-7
CASSLGSAVTYEQYF
TGTGCCAGCAGCTTAGGCTCAGCGGTGACCTACGAGCAGTACTTC
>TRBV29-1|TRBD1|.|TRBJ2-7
CSVRTGMSYEQYF
TGCAGCGTCCGGACAGGGATGTCCTACGAGCAGTACTTC
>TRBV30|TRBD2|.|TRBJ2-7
CAWSVPSGKSYEQYF
TGTGCCTGGAGTGTGCCTAGCGGGAAATCCTACGAGCAGTACTTC
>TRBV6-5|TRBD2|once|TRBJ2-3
CASSYSRGAALDTQYF
TGTGCCAGCAGTTACTCGCGGGGGGCAGCCCTCGATACGCAGTATTTT
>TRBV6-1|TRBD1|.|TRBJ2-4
CASTRTGLNKNIQYF
TGTGCCAGCACTAGGACAGGGCTCAACAAAAACATTCAGTACTTC
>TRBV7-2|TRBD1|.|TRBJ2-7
CASRRQGLSYEQYF
TGTGCCAGCAGAAGACAGGGGCTTTCCTACGAGCAGTACTTC
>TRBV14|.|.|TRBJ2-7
CASSQVWYEQYF
TGTGCCAGCAGCCAAGTTTGGTACGAGCAGTACTTC
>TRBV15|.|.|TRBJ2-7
CATSSGANYEQYF
TGTGCCACCAGCAGTGGAGCCAACTACGAGCAGTACTTC
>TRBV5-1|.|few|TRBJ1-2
CASSRDMGYTF
TGCGCCAGCAGCCGCGACATGGGCTACACCTTC
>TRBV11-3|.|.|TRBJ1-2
CASSFRKIGYTF
TGTGCCAGCAGCTTTCGGAAAATAGGCTACACCTTC
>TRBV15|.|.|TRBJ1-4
CATSRRGSTNEKLFF
TGTGCCACCAGCAGGAGGGGCAGCACTAATGAAAAACTGTTTTTT
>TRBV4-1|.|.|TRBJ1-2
CASSQDMRLLERGYTF
TGCGCCAGCAGCCAAGATATGCGGCTCTTAGAAAGGGGCTACACCTTC
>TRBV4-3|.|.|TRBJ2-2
CASSQADEGGGFSTGELFF
TGCGCCAGCAGCCAAGCAGATGAAGGGGGAGGGTTCAGCACCGGGGAGCTGTTTTTT
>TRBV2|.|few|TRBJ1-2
CASRGEGADLYGYTF
TGTGCCAGCAGGGGGGAAGGCGCCGACCTCTATGGCTACACCTTC
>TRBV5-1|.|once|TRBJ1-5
CASSLTPAGRAGNQPQHF
TGCGCCAGCAGCTTGACCCCCGCAGGAAGGGCTGGCAATCAGCCCCAGCATTTT
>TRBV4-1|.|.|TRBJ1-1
CASSQQVVVTGLVAEAFF
TGCGCCAGCAGCCAACAAGTAGTGGTAACAGGGCTTGTCGCTGAAGCTTTCTTT
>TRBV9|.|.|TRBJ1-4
CASSKWTADEKLFF
TGTGCCAGCAGCAAATGGACAGCGGATGAAAAACTGTTTTTT
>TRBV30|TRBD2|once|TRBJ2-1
CAGPHAGGPDEQFF
TGTGCCGGCCCCCACGCGGGAGGCCCGGATGAGCAGTTCTTC
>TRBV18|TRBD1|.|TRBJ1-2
CASSPGQRDGYTF
TGTGCCAGCTCGCCGGGACAGAGGGATGGCTACACCTTC
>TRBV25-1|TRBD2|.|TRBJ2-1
CASNMGLANYNEQFF
TGTGCCAGCAACATGGGACTAGCAAACTACAATGAGCAGTTCTTC
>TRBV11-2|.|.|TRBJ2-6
CASSLESGEANVLTF
TGTGCCAGCAGCTTAGAGTCAGGGGAAGCCAACGTCCTGACTTTC
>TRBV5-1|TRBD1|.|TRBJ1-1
CASSNRDRGQTEAFF
TGCGCCAGCAGCAACCGGGACAGGGGGCAAACTGAAGCTTTCTTT
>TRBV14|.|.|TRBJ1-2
CASSPHRYGYTF
TGTGCCAGCAGCCCGCACAGATATGGCTACACCTTC
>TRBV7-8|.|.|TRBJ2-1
CASTPRLGDYNEQFF
TGTGCCAGCACCCCTAGACTAGGAGATTACAATGAGCAGTTCTTC
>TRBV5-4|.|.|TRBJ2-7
CASSLADSPVREQYF
TGTGCCAGCAGCTTGGCGGACAGCCCCGTTAGGGAGCAGTACTTC
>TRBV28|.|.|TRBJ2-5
CASSLPSRGETQYF
TGTGCCAGCAGTTTACCGTCTAGAGGAGAGACCCAGTACTTC
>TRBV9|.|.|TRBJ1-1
CASSVVANTEAFF
TGTGCCAGCAGCGTAGTTGCGAACACTGAAGCTTTCTTT
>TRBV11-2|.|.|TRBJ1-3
CASSQRSGNTIYF
TGTGCCAGCAGCCAAAGATCTGGAAACACCATATATTTT
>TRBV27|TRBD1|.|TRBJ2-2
CASGIPTGVTGELFF
TGTGCCAGCGGGATTCCCACAGGGGTTACCGGGGAGCTGTTTTTT